This paragraph reports one TCR beta chain. Which antigen it targets is not known. No quality values exist for individual bases; no much larger clone is one base distant. This specimen belongs to a study of shared clonotypes between healthy human individuals (dated by TCRdb to about 2020). Notes on the research overall: The cohort comprised a couple of women and a few men aged 18 to 49 years. Per donor, three plates each were used for CD4 naive and CD4 memory, two for CD8 naive, and one for CD8 memory. To estimate repertoire size and how much clonotypes are shared between individuals, the study performed deep sequencing of blood TCR repertoires from a few healthy adults. To increase sequencing depth and limit assay-specific biases, TCR repertoire library preparation and sequencing were carried out by different laboratories using diverse techniques. Each donor's leukapheresis produced roughly between roughly 0.94 and 9.5 billion PBMCs. Overall results and qualifications from the work: Rarefaction of sorted-subset datasets indicated incomplete sequencing despite the large sequencing depth. Compared with non-shared clonotypes, the clonotypes found in all four sorted-subset donors had higher generation probabilities. Naive subsets generally had larger estimated clonotype richness than memory subsets. Pairwise subsampling led to the expectation that sequencing depth would affect the degree of clonotype sharing among donors. The small number of donors limited the genetic and exposure-history diversity represented. Sampling was restricted to blood, and TCR repertoires in tissues likely differ from the TCR repertoires found in blood. Across a few donors, about 5.2% of naive CD4, approximately 4% of naive CD8, about 2.3% of memory CD4, and 0.3% to 0.45% of memory CD8 clonotypes were shared.

The donors were healthy, HIV-negative adults with no recently reported acute infections or vaccinations. Every donor was a Caucasian adult residing in Nashville, Tennessee, USA. Magnetic negative selection was used to enrich CD4+ T cells, after which naive cells were positively selected on CD45RA and the negative fraction became the memory subset. After blood collection by leukapheresis, PBMCs were isolated using Ficoll-Histopaque density gradient centrifugation and then cryopreserved in the vapor phase of liquid nitrogen. Analytical flow cytometry was used to check the purity and quantity of each magnetically sorted T cell population. Genomic DNA was isolated from every sorted fraction and measured by UV absorbance on a Nanodrop 2000c. Using the deep immunoSEQ assay, multiplex PCR amplified TCR CDR3 regions from genomic DNA. Extracted genomic DNA from each cell subset was spread evenly across all wells of several immunoSEQ 96-well plates, with each plate serving as a replicate. Each replicate PCR for sorted subsets received about 220 ng genomic DNA, equal to roughly 33,000 T cell genomes. The purified libraries were quantified using a Qubit 3.0 fluorometer, sized with a Bioanalyzer 2100, and then quantified again using the KAPA Library Quantification kit. A separate single-read 150-cycle Illumina NextSeq 550 flow cell was used to sequence each immunoSEQ 96-well plate. The original pipeline was this. The immunoSEQ output contained only junctional sequences without quality scores, so filtering could not match that applied to full-length reads. Sequences were annotated with PyIR, a Python wrapper for IgBLAST v1.9, and V/J genes and CDR3 were assigned using IMGT germline references. Reads with weak V/J assignments (E-value above 1e-6), missing CDR3, stop codons, out-of-frame junctions, or ambiguous translated residues were removed. A V3J clonotype was defined by an identical inferred V gene, J gene, and CDR3 amino acid sequence. To compute the percentage overlap between repertoires, the number of shared unique clonotypes was divided by the size of the smaller repertoire. Three approaches were used to assess repertoire richness: RTK rarefaction, the Chao1 estimator, and Recon v2.1 estimates of unobserved clonotypes. OLGA was used to compute generation probabilities for all TCRbeta clonotypes that the gDNA method yielded from four donors. Not all clones reach the TCRdb copy of this immuneACCESS table, which keeps in-frame sequences only. Checked studies attribute under half of the gap to unresolved V genes and leave the rest unexplained. D and trimming come from the DNA, and the V and J calls and clone size come from that table. The sample table records 980,000 or so clones; about three quarters of these occur just once. The ten biggest clones cover roughly 1.5% of the sample.

The receptor was derived from a man aged 18 to 30 in good health. Source material: memory CD4+ T cells sorted from blood. The cell subset or site label, as the study defines it: CD45RA-negative fraction.

The CDR3 protein is CASSLDRVGGEQFF. The nucleotide sequence is given as TGTGCCAGCAGCTTAGATCGTGTGGGTGGGGAGCAGTTCTTC. The chain is made from TRBV11-2 and TRBJ2-1, with no confidently assigned D gene. The CDR3, from cysteine to phenylalanine, totals 14 residues. This entry keeps only the CDR3 DNA: 42 bases, framed from base 1. CDR1 and CDR2 were assigned from the germline V gene as SGHAT and FQNNGV. The germline ends are 13 bases apart after V is trimmed by 0 bases and J by 10 bases.